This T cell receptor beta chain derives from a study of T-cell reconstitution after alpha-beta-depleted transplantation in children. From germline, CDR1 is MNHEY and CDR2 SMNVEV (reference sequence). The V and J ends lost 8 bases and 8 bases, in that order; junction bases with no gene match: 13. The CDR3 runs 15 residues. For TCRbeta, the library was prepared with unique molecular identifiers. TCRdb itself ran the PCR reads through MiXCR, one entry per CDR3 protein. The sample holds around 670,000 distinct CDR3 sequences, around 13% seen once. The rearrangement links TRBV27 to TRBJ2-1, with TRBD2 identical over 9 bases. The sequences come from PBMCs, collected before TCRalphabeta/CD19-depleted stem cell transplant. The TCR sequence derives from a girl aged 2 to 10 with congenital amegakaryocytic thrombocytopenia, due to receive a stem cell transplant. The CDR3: CASGRRVAGVYEQFF. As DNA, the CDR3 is TGTGCCAGCGGTCGCCGGGTAGCGGGAGTATATGAGCAGTTCTTC.